This T cell receptor beta chain originates from a study of T cells in tumors after PD-1 blockade. Study summary: Either cemiplimab 350 mg every 2 weeks or pembrolizumab 200 mg every 3 weeks was given. Peripheral blood samples averaged 36,536 unique clonotypes and about 120,000 templates.

Libraries were prepared by immunoSEQ multiplex PCR; TCRdb keeps only in-frame clonotypes and omits some of them. The data show approximately 34,000 clones, 73% seen once. V shed 3 bases, J shed 2 bases, and the junction held 10 bases outside the gene matches. CDR1 is SGHTA and CDR2 is FQGTGA in the germline V gene. The CDR3 length is 19 residues. The sample in question was PBMCs, obtained after anti-PD-1 treatment. The chain couples TRBV7-3 to TRBJ2-3; 14 bases agree with TRBD2. The receptor was derived from a human donor with basal cell carcinoma. As DNA, the CDR3 is TGTGCCAGCAGCTTGAGGCGGACTAGCGGGGGGCTGGACACAGATACGCAGTATTTT. It translates to CASSLRRTSGGLDTDTQYF. The full variable domain, rest sourced from reference TRBV7-3 and TRBJ2-3, is GAGVSQTPSNKVTEKGKYVELRCDPISGHTALYWYRQSLGQGPEFLIYFQGTGAADDSGLPNDRFFAVRPEGSVSTLKIQRTERGDSAVYLCASSLRRTSGGLDTDTQYFGPGTRLTVL.